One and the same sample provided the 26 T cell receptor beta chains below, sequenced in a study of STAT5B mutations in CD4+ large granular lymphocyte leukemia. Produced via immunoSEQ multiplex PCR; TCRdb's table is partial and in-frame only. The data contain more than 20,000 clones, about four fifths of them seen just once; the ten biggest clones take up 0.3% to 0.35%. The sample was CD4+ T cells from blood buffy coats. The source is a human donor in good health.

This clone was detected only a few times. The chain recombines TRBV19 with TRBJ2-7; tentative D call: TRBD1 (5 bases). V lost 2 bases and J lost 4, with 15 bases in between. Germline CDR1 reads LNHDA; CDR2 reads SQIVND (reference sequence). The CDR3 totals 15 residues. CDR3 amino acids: CASSIFGQGAYEQYV. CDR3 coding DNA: TGTGCCAGTAGTATATTTGGTCAGGGTGCTTACGAGCAGTACGTC.

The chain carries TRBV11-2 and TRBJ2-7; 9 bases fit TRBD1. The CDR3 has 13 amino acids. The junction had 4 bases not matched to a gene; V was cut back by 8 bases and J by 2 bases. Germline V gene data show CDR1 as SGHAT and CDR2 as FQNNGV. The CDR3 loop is CASGDRETYEQYF. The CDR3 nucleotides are TGTGCCAGCGGGGACAGGGAGACCTACGAGCAGTACTTC.

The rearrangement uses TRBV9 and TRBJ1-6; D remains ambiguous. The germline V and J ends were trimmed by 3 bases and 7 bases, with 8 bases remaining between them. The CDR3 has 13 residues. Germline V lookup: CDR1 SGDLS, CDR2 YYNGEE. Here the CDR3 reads CASSATPNSPLHF. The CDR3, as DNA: TGTGCCAGCAGCGCCACCCCCAATTCACCCCTCCACTTT.

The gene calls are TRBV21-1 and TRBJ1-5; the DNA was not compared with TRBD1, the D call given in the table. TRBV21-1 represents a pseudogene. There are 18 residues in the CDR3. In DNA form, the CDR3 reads TGTGCCAGCAGCAAAGCGGGGGACAGGGGCCGCCCAAATCAGCCCCAGCATTTT. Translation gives CASSKAGDRGRPNQPQHF.

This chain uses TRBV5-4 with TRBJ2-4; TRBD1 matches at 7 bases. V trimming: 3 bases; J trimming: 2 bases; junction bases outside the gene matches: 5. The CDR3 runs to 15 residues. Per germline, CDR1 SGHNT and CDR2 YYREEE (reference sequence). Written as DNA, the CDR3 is TGTGCCAGCAGCTCGGACAGGTCGACCAAAAACATTCAGTACTTC. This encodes CASSSDRSTKNIQYF.

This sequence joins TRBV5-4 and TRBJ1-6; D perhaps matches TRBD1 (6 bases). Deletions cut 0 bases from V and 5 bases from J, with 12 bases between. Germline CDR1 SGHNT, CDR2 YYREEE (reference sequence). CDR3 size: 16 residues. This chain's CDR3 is CASSLEGGLDNSPLHF. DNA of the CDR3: TGTGCCAGCAGCTTGGAGGGGGGACTTGATAATTCACCCCTCCACTTT.

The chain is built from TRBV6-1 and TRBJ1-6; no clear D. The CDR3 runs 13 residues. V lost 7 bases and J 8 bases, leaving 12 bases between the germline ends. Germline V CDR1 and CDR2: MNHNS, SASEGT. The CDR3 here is CASKEQRDSPLHF. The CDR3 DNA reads TGTGCCAGCAAGGAACAGCGAGATTCACCCCTCCACTTT.

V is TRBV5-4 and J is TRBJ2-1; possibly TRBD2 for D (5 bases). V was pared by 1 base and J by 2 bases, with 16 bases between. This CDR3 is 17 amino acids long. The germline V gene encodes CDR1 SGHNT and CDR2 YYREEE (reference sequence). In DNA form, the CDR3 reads TGTGCCAGCAGCTTGACGGGATACACGCGAACCTACAATGAGCAGTTCTTC. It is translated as CASSLTGYTRTYNEQFF. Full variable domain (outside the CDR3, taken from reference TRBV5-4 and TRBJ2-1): ETGVTQSPTHLIKTRGQQVTLRCSSQSGHNTVSWYQQALGQGPQFIFQYYREEENGRGNFPPRFSGLQFPNYSSELNVNALELDDSALYLCASSLTGYTRTYNEQFFGPGTRLTVL.

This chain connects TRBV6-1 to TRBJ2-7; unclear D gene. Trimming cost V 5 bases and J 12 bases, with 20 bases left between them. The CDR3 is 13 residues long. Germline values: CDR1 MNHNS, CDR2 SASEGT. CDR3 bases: TGTGCCAGCAGTATTGACTTACGAAAGGGCTGGTACGTC. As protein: CASSIDLRKGWYV.

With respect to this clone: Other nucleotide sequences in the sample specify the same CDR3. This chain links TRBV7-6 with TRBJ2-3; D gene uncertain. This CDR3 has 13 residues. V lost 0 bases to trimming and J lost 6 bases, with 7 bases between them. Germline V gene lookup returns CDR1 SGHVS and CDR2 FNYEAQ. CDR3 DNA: TGTGCCAGCAGCTTAGCGTTGGCTGATACGCAGTATTTT. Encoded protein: CASSLALADTQYF.

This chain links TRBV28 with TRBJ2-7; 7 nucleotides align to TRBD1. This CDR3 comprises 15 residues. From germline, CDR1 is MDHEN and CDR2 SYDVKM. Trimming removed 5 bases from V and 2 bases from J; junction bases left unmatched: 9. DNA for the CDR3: TGTGCCAGCAGTCCTTACACCGGGACAGCCTACGAGCAGTACGTC. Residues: CASSPYTGTAYEQYV.

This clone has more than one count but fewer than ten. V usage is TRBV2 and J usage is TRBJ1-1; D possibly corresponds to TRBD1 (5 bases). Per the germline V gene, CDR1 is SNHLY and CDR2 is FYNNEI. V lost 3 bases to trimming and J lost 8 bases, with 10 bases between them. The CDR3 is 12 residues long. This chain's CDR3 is CASSDGGSEAFF. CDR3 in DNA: TGTGCCAGCAGTGACGGGGGGTCGGAAGCTTTCTTT.

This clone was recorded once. The DNA of the CDR3 is TGTGCCAGCGCTAAAGCGGGAGTTAGCACAGATACGCAGTATTTT. Translated: CASAKAGVSTDTQYF. The chain uses TRBV18 and TRBJ2-3, with TRBD2 matching over 8 bases. The CDR3 length is 15 residues. Germline CDR1 is KGHSH and CDR2 is LQKENI. The V gene end was trimmed by 8 bases and the J gene end by 0 bases; junction bases not matched to a gene: 7. The whole variable domain, filled in from reference TRBV18 and TRBJ2-3, reads NAGVMQNPRHLVRRRGQEARLRCSPMKGHSHVYWYRQLPEEGLKFMVYLQKENIIDESGMPKERFSAEFPKEGPSILRIQQVVRGDSAAYFCASAKAGVSTDTQYFGPGTRLTVL.

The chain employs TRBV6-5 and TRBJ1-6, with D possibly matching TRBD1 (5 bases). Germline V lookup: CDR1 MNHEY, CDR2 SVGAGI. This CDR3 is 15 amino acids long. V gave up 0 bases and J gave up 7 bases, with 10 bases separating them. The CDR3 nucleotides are TGTGCCAGCAGTTACTCGGGGGTGAGAAATTCACCCCTCCACTTT. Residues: CASSYSGVRNSPLHF.

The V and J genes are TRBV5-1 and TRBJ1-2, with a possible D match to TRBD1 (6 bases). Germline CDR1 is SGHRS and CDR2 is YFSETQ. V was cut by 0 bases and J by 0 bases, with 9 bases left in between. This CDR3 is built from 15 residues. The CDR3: CASSLAGGANYGYTF. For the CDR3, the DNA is TGCGCCAGCAGCTTGGCCGGGGGCGCTAACTATGGCTACACCTTC.

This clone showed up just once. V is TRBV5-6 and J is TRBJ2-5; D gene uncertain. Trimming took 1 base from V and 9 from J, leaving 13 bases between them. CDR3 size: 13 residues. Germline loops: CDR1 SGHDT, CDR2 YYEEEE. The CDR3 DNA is TGTGCCAGCAGCTTGATGAAGGACCATCCCCAGTACTTC. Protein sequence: CASSLMKDHPQYF.

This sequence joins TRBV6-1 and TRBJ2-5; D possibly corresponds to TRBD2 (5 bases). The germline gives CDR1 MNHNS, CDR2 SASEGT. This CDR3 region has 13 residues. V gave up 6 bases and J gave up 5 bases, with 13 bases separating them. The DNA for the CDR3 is TGTGCCAGCAGCGAGGCCCGAGGGGAGACCCAGTACTTC. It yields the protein CASSEARGETQYF.

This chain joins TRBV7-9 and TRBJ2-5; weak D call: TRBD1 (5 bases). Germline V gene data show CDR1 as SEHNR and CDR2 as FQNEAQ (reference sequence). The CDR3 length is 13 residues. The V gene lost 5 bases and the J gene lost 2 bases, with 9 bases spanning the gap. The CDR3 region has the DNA TGTGCCAGCAGCCCCAGGGTACAAGAGACCCAGTACTTC. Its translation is CASSPRVQETQYF.

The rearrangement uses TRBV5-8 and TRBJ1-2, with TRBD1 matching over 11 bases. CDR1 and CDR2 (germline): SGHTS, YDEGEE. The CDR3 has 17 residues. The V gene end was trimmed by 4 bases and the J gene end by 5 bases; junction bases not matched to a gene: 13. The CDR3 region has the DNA TGTGCCAGCAGCCCAGGCCAGCGGACAGGGGGCGGGTATGGCTACACCTTC. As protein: CASSPGQRTGGGYGYTF.

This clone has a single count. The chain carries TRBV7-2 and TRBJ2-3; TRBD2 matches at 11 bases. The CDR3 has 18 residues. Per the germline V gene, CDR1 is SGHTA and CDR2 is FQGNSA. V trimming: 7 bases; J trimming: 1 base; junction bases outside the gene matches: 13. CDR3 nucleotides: TGTGCCAGCACCCTTAGCGGGGTTAGCGGGAGGGGCACAGATACGCAGTATTTT. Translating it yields CASTLSGVSGRGTDTQYF.

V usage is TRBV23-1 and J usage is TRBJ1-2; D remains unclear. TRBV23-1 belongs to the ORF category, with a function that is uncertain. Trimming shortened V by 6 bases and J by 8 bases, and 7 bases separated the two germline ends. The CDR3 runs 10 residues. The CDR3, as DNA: TGCGCCAGCAGGGGCAAGGGCTACACCTTC. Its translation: CASRGKGYTF.

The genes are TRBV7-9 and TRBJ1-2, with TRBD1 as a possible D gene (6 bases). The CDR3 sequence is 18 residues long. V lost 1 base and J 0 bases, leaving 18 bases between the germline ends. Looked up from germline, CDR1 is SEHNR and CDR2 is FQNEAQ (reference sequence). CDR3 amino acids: CASSLDAKGHPTNYGYTF. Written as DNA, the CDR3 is TGTGCCAGCAGCTTAGATGCCAAGGGACACCCTACTAACTATGGCTACACCTTC.

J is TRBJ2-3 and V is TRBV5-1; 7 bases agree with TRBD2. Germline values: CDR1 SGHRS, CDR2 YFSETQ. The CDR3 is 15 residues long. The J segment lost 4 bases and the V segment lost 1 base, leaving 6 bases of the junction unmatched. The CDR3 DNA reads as TGCGCCAGCAGCTTGCTGGCGGGAGATGCAGATACGCAGTATTTT. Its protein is CASSLLAGDADTQYF.

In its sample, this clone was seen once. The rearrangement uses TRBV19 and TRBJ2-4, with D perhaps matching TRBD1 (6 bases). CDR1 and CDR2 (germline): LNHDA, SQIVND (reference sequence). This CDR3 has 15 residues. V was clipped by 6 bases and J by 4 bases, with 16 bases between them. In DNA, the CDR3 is TGTGCCAGTAGACGCAGGGGTGATAGAAAAAACATTCAGTACTTC. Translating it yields CASRRRGDRKNIQYF.

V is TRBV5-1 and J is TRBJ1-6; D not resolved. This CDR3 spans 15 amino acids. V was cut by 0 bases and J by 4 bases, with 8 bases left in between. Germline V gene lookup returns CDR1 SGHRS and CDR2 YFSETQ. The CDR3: CASSLEFSYNSPLHF. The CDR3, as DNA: TGCGCCAGCAGCTTGGAGTTCAGTTATAATTCACCCCTCCACTTT.

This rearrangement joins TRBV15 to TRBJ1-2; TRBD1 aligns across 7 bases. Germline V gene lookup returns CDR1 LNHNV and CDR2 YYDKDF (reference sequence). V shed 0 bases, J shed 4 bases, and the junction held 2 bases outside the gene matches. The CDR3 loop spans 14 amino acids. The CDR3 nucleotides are TGTGCCACCAGCAGAGAGGGACAGTCCTATGGCTACACCTTC. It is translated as CATSREGQSYGYTF. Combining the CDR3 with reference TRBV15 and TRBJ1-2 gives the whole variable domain DAMVIQNPRYQVTQFGKPVTLSCSQTLNHNVMYWYQQKSSQAPKLLFHYYDKDFNNEADTPDNFQSRRPNTSFCFLDIRSPGLGDTAMYLCATSREGQSYGYTFGSGTRLTVV.